A selection of T cell receptor beta chains follows, all from one sample in a study of blood T cell repertoires in COVID-19. The method was immunoSEQ multiplex PCR; TCRdb's version includes in-frame clones alone and lacks a portion of them. The table has roughly 380,000 clones, 85% seen once. The sequenced sample was peripheral blood. The receptors derive from a woman aged 18-29 years with acute or convalescent COVID-19. Both conserved end residues are part of each CDR3. The D gene is left open where the match is weak. Only some rows state a clone size, as once, few, many or a class for expanded clones.

>TRBJ1-4|.|TRBV3-1/TRBV3-2|.
CASSPSAGTREKLFF
TGTGCCAGCAGCCCCAGCGCAGGGACACGTGAAAAACTGTTTTTT
>TRBJ2-7|.|TRBV3-1/TRBV3-2|TRBD2
CASSQGASGSYEQYF
TGTGCCAGCAGCCAAGGGGCTAGCGGGAGCTACGAGCAGTACTTC
>TRBJ1-4|.|TRBV2|.
CASRRVDLDEKLFF
TGTGCCAGCAGGAGGGTGGACCTAGATGAAAAACTGTTTTTT
>TRBJ2-3|.|TRBV2|TRBD1
CASGQGADTQYF
TGTGCCAGCGGTCAGGGGGCTGATACGCAGTATTTT
>TRBJ2-1|.|TRBV3-1/TRBV3-2|TRBD2
CASSESGSRYNEQFF
TGTGCCAGCAGTGAAAGCGGGAGTCGCTACAATGAGCAGTTCTTC
>TRBJ1-4|.|TRBV13|.
CASSLGARTPNEKLFF
TGTGCCAGCAGCTTAGGCGCTAGGACACCCAATGAAAAACTGTTTTTT
>TRBJ1-4|.|TRBV28|.
CATLRVTNEKLFF
TGTGCCACCCTGAGGGTTACTAATGAAAAACTGTTTTTT
>TRBJ1-2|.|TRBV18|TRBD1
CASSPGTVNFYGYTF
TGTGCCAGCTCACCAGGGACAGTCAATTTCTATGGCTACACCTTC
>TRBJ1-3|.|TRBV5-1|TRBD1
CASSSRQGTGNTIYF
TGCGCCAGCAGCTCTAGACAGGGAACTGGAAACACCATATATTTT
>TRBJ2-5|.|TRBV2|.
CATGEVGETQYF
TGTGCCACCGGGGAGGTGGGAGAGACCCAGTACTTC
>TRBJ2-7|.|TRBV6-5|.
CASSYAGSYEQYF
TGTGCCAGCAGTTACGCAGGTTCCTACGAGCAGTACTTC
>TRBJ1-3|.|TRBV7-9|.
CASSLPQGGNTIYF
TGTGCCAGCAGCCTACCACAGGGTGGAAACACCATATATTTT
>TRBJ2-2|.|TRBV6-5|.
CASSYGGGELFF
TGTGCCAGCAGTTACGGAGGCGGGGAGCTGTTTTTT
>TRBJ2-7|.|TRBV5-1|TRBD2
CASSLRSGGEFEQYF
TGCGCCAGCAGCTTGAGAAGCGGGGGAGAATTCGAGCAGTACTTC
>TRBJ1-4|.|TRBV5-4|.
CASSLAERGLGDEKLFF
TGTGCCAGCAGCTTGGCGGAGAGGGGGTTGGGCGATGAAAAACTGTTTTTT
>TRBJ1-1|few|TRBV5-1|.
CASSLEARAPSSTEAFF
TGCGCCAGCAGCTTGGAGGCCAGGGCCCCTTCCAGCACTGAAGCTTTCTTT
>TRBJ1-2|.|TRBV7-9|TRBD1
CASSFPGTGENYGYTF
TGTGCCAGCAGCTTCCCCGGGACAGGAGAAAACTATGGCTACACCTTC
>TRBJ1-5|few|TRBV27|TRBD1
CASSLFLNRGHNQPQHF
TGTGCCAGCAGTTTATTCCTCAACAGGGGGCACAATCAGCCCCAGCATTTT
>TRBJ1-1|.|TRBV2|.
CASSESPGAYTEAFF
TGTGCCAGCAGTGAATCCCCAGGGGCTTACACTGAAGCTTTCTTT
>TRBJ2-7|.|TRBV5-5|.
CASSTGQDYSYEQYF
TGTGCCAGCAGCACCGGACAGGACTACTCCTACGAGCAGTACTTC
>TRBJ2-1|.|TRBV27|TRBD2
CASRQKLAGGPDNEQFF
TGTGCCAGCCGACAAAAATTGGCGGGAGGGCCGGACAATGAGCAGTTCTTC
>TRBJ2-2|.|TRBV3-1/TRBV3-2|TRBD2
CASSQGTSGRELFF
TGTGCCAGCAGCCAAGGGACTAGCGGGAGGGAGCTGTTTTTT
>TRBJ1-1|.|TRBV5-1|.
CASSPMGANTEAFF
TGCGCCAGCAGCCCGATGGGGGCGAACACTGAAGCTTTCTTT